The 29 T cell receptor beta chains in this list originate from one sample, sequenced in a study of cytomegalovirus exposure and HLA in healthy donors. PCR employed 60 Vbeta and 13 Jbeta primers. Produced via immunoSEQ multiplex PCR; TCRdb's table is partial and in-frame only. Of about 140,000 clones listed, around 75% were seen once; the top ten hold around 11%. Sample: PBMCs. The receptor source for this set is a man aged 18 to 30 in good health and CMV-seropositive.

The chain employs TRBV30 and TRBJ2-5; 8 bases are a match to TRBD2. With 2 bases clipped from V and 5 bases from J, the junction kept 10 bases outside the gene matches. CDR3 length equals 15 residues. Germline V gives CDR1 GTSNPN, CDR2 SVGIG (reference sequence). The CDR3 is CAWSPGSGSWETQYF. In DNA, the CDR3 is TGTGCCTGGAGTCCGGGGAGCGGGAGTTGGGAGACCCAGTACTTC. The full variable domain, its missing parts supplied by reference TRBV30 and TRBJ2-5, is SQTIHQWPATLVQPVGSPLSLECTVEGTSNPNLYWYRQAAGRGLQLLFYSVGIGQISSEVPQNLSASRPQDRQFILSSKKLLLSDSGFYLCAWSPGSGSWETQYFGPGTRLLVL.

The rearrangement uses TRBV7-2 and TRBJ2-7; maybe TRBD1 (6 bases). The ends were cut back, 1 base at V and 2 bases at J, with 18 bases in the middle. Germline V gene data show CDR1 as SGHTA and CDR2 as FQGNSA. This CDR3 is built from 17 residues. CDR3 sequence: CASSLEPKYRVPYEQYF. The CDR3, as DNA: TGTGCCAGCAGCTTAGAGCCCAAATACAGGGTTCCCTACGAGCAGTACTTC.

V and J are TRBV7-8 and TRBJ2-7; 9 bases fit TRBD1. This CDR3 comprises 16 residues. CDR1 is SGHVS and CDR2 is FQNEAQ in the germline V gene. Trimming cost V 8 bases and J 4 bases; bases outside gene matches: 15. As DNA, the CDR3 is TGTGCCAGCCAACAGGGGGCGCCTCGTGGAGAGTACGAGCAGTACTTC. This codes for CASQQGAPRGEYEQYF.

Only a few counts were recorded for this clone. The gene calls are TRBV5-5 and TRBJ2-3, with D uncertain. V lost 0 bases and J lost 1, with 6 bases in between. The CDR3 has 14 amino acids. Germline CDR1 is SGHKS and CDR2 is YYEKEE (reference sequence). The CDR3 sequence is CASSLAPGTDTQYF. CDR3 in DNA: TGTGCCAGCAGCTTGGCCCCAGGCACAGATACGCAGTATTTT.

This clone was counted a few times. The chain is built from TRBV2 and TRBJ2-7; a possible D gene is TRBD2 (6 bases). The CDR3 is made up of 15 amino acids. V dropped 6 bases and J dropped 3 bases, with 18 bases sitting between them. CDR1 is SNHLY, CDR2 FYNNEI, per germline. CDR3 loop: CASRERRDFVYEQYF. The CDR3 DNA follows: TGTGCCAGCAGGGAGCGGAGGGATTTTGTCTACGAGCAGTACTTC.

The chain has TRBV7-9 and TRBJ2-3; D might be TRBD1 (5 bases). V was clipped by 5 bases and J by 3 bases, with 18 bases between them. The CDR3 extends over 16 amino acids. Germline V gene sequence: CDR1 SEHNR, CDR2 FQNEAQ (reference sequence). The CDR3 region is CASSLMQGKLTDTQYF. CDR3 DNA: TGTGCCAGCAGCCTAATGCAGGGAAAGTTGACAGATACGCAGTATTTT. Combining the CDR3 with reference TRBV7-9 and TRBJ2-3 gives the whole variable domain DTGVSQNPRHKITKRGQNVTFRCDPISEHNRLYWYRQTLGQGPEFLTYFQNEAQLEKSRLLSDRFSAERPKGSFSTLEIQRTEQGDSAMYLCASSLMQGKLTDTQYFGPGTRLTVL.

The chain couples TRBV5-4 to TRBJ2-1; 11 nucleotides match TRBD2. The CDR3 runs to 16 residues. The ends lost 4 bases at V and 5 bases at J; junction bases unmatched: 8. The germline V gene has CDR1 SGHNT and CDR2 YYREEE (reference sequence). This chain's CDR3 is CASSGLTSGADNEQFF. DNA of the CDR3: TGTGCCAGCAGCGGACTGACTAGCGGGGCGGACAATGAGCAGTTCTTC.

The chain has TRBV7-2 and TRBJ2-3; TRBD1 matches 12 bases. Germline assignment: CDR1 SGHTA and CDR2 FQGNSA. J was trimmed by 5 bases and V by 3 bases; bases with no gene match: 6. The CDR3 loop spans 16 amino acids. The CDR3 region has the DNA TGTGCCAGCAGCTTTTTTGGGACAGGGGGCAAAGATACGCAGTATTTT. This gives the protein CASSFFGTGGKDTQYF. Using reference TRBV7-2 and TRBJ2-3 for the parts outside the CDR3, the full variable domain is GAGVSQSPSNKVTEKGKDVELRCDPISGHTALYWYRQSLGQGLEFLIYFQGNSAPDKSGLPSDRFSAERTGGSVSTLTIQRTQQEDSAVYLCASSFFGTGGKDTQYFGPGTRLTVL.

V and J are TRBV7-3 and TRBJ2-1, with 7 bases identical to TRBD2. This CDR3 spans 15 amino acids. V lost 1 base and J lost 9; bases outside the gene matches: 9. Germline CDR1 SGHTA, CDR2 FQGTGA. The CDR3 region has the DNA TGTGCCAGCAGCTTAAACCCAGCGGGAATGGGTGAGCAGTTCTTC. Amino acids: CASSLNPAGMGEQFF.

The chain couples TRBV27 to TRBJ2-7; possibly TRBD2 for D (7 bases). Germline-derived CDR1 and CDR2 are MNHEY and SMNVEV (reference sequence). The CDR3 is 19 amino acids. Trimming shortened V by 5 bases and J by 3 bases, and 29 bases separated the two germline ends. CDR3 region: CASSPRQGTLGGGFYEQYF. In DNA form, the CDR3 reads TGTGCCAGCAGTCCCCGGCAGGGGACTTTGGGCGGGGGCTTCTACGAGCAGTACTTC.

Only a few counts were recorded for this clone. The chain links TRBV5-1 to TRBJ2-1, with TRBD1 identical over 8 bases. Germline V gene lookup returns CDR1 SGHRS and CDR2 YFSETQ. The V gene end was trimmed by 5 bases and the J gene end by 4 bases; junction bases not matched to a gene: 8. CDR3 size: 15 residues. The CDR3 is CASRTTGGQYNEQFF. The CDR3, as DNA: TGCGCCAGCAGAACCACAGGGGGTCAGTACAATGAGCAGTTCTTC.

The genes are TRBV29-1 and TRBJ2-7; 9 bases agree with TRBD1. The trim removed 7 bases at V and 5 bases at J, leaving 6 bases unmatched. Per the germline V gene, CDR1 is SQVTM and CDR2 is ANQGSEA. CDR3 length: 12 residues. The CDR3 DNA reads TGCAGCGCCGGGACAGGGTCCAACGAGCAGTACTTC. Encoded protein: CSAGTGSNEQYF.

The genes are TRBV11-3 and TRBJ2-7; D might be TRBD1 (6 bases). With 3 bases removed from V and 0 bases from J, the gap between germline ends came to 12 bases. Germline V gives CDR1 SGHNT, CDR2 YENEEA. CDR3 length equals 15 residues. CDR3 in DNA: TGTGCCAGCAGCTTTGGGGCAGGGGCCTCCTACGAGCAGTACTTC. Translated: CASSFGAGASYEQYF.

This chain uses TRBV7-6 with TRBJ1-1; 7 nucleotides agree with TRBD1. J lost 2 bases, V lost 5 bases, and 8 bases had no gene match. CDR1 and CDR2 from the germline V gene are SGHVS and FNYEAQ. The CDR3 spans 15 residues. CDR3 residues: CASSRGTEFNTEAFF. The DNA of the CDR3 is TGTGCCAGCAGCCGAGGGACAGAGTTTAACACTGAAGCTTTCTTT.

V and J are TRBV7-2 and TRBJ2-3, with D perhaps TRBD2 (5 bases). The CDR3 extends over 14 amino acids. Germline CDR1 SGHTA, CDR2 FQGNSA. Trimming removed 0 bases at V and 1 base at J, with 5 bases between. CDR3 sequence reads: CASSLALGTDTQYF. CDR3 nucleotide sequence: TGTGCCAGCAGCTTAGCACTAGGCACAGATACGCAGTATTTT.

The V gene is TRBV30, the J gene TRBJ2-7; 14 bases match TRBD2. Germline V gene data show CDR1 as GTSNPN and CDR2 as SVGIG (reference sequence). J gave up 5 bases and V 3 bases, and 6 bases lay outside the gene matches. The CDR3 spans 15 residues. The CDR3 nucleotides read TGTGCCTGGAGGGGACTAGCGGGAGTTTTAAACGAGCAGTACTTC. It specifies CAWRGLAGVLNEQYF. The entire variable domain, with the rest obtained from reference TRBV30 and TRBJ2-7, is as follows: SQTIHQWPATLVQPVGSPLSLECTVEGTSNPNLYWYRQAAGRGLQLLFYSVGIGQISSEVPQNLSASRPQDRQFILSSKKLLLSDSGFYLCAWRGLAGVLNEQYFGPGTRLTVT.

The chain couples TRBV7-2 to TRBJ2-2; D remains unclear. V lost 5 bases to trimming and J lost 7 bases, with 14 bases between them. The germline V gene encodes CDR1 SGHTA and CDR2 FQGNSA. The CDR3 extends over 14 amino acids. The CDR3 reads CASSPHGFGGELFF. CDR3 DNA sequence: TGTGCCAGCAGCCCCCACGGGTTCGGCGGGGAGCTGTTTTTT.

The chain uses TRBV7-9 and TRBJ1-1; D perhaps matches TRBD1 (5 bases). CDR3 length equals 13 residues. Germline CDR1 is SEHNR and CDR2 is FQNEAQ (reference sequence). The ends were cut back, 6 bases at V and 10 bases at J, with 18 bases in the middle. The CDR3 here is CASSGAEPHVAFF. The CDR3 DNA sequence: TGTGCCAGCAGTGGGGCCGAACCTCATGTAGCTTTCTTT.

This clone appeared a single time. This chain connects TRBV7-8 to TRBJ2-1; 8 positions match TRBD1. The J segment lost 3 bases and the V segment lost 4 bases, leaving 8 bases of the junction unmatched. The length of the CDR3 is 16 residues. The germline CDR1 and CDR2 sequences are SGHVS and FQNEAQ. The CDR3 sequence: CASSSIGQGNYNEQFF. In DNA form, the CDR3 reads TGTGCCAGCAGCTCGATCGGACAGGGAAACTACAATGAGCAGTTCTTC. Drawing the rest from reference TRBV7-8 and TRBJ2-1, the complete variable domain is GAGVSQSPRYKVAKRGQDVALRCDPISGHVSLFWYQQALGQGPEFLTYFQNEAQLDKSGLPSDRFFAERPEGSVSTLKIQRTQQEDSAVYLCASSSIGQGNYNEQFFGPGTRLTVL.

V and J are TRBV5-4 and TRBJ1-2; 8 bases agree with TRBD1. The V gene's germline CDR1 is SGHNT and CDR2 YYREEE (reference sequence). Unmatched junction bases numbered 7, after V lost 0 bases and J lost 0 bases. The CDR3 totals 17 residues. The DNA of the CDR3 is TGTGCCAGCAGCTTGGAAACAGGGGGAACGGCTAACTATGGCTACACCTTC. Translating gives CASSLETGGTANYGYTF.

This clone came up a few times. V and J are TRBV6-5 and TRBJ2-3, with 8 positions matching TRBD2. The CDR3 is 15 residues long. Germline CDR1 and CDR2: MNHEY and SVGAGI. The junction had 5 bases not matched to a gene; V was cut back by 6 bases and J by 0 bases. DNA of the CDR3: TGTGCCAGCAGCCGCGTAGCGGGAAGCACAGATACGCAGTATTTT. Translated: CASSRVAGSTDTQYF.

Only a few counts were recorded for this clone. The chain combines TRBV2 with TRBJ2-7; weak D call: TRBD2 (6 bases). Germline V gene lookup returns CDR1 SNHLY and CDR2 FYNNEI. The length of the CDR3 is 14 residues. V was trimmed by 3 bases and J by 1 base, leaving 10 bases between them. The CDR3 is CASSESRGSYEQYF. DNA of the CDR3: TGTGCCAGCAGTGAGTCTCGGGGGTCCTACGAGCAGTACTTC.

This chain uses TRBV29-1 with TRBJ2-7; 8 bases map to TRBD1. J gave up 6 bases and V 3 bases, and 4 bases lay outside the gene matches. CDR3 length: 12 residues. Germline values: CDR1 SQVTM, CDR2 ANQGSEA. The CDR3 sequence: CSVEDRVAEQYF. For the CDR3, the DNA is TGCAGCGTTGAGGACAGGGTCGCCGAGCAGTACTTC.

V usage is TRBV6-1 and J usage is TRBJ1-1; D perhaps matches TRBD1 (5 bases). V was cut by 4 bases and J by 3 bases, with 9 bases left in between. Germline-derived CDR1 and CDR2 are MNHNS and SASEGT. The CDR3 is made up of 13 amino acids. CDR3 in DNA: TGTGCCAGCAGTGTACAGGCATACACTGAAGCTTTCTTT. Amino acids: CASSVQAYTEAFF.

V usage is TRBV4-2 and J usage is TRBJ2-3, with 8 bases identical to TRBD2. This CDR3 contains 17 residues. Germline V gives CDR1 LGHNA, CDR2 YNFKEQ. V shed 3 bases and J 2 bases; nucleotides not matched to a gene: 10. CDR3: CASSHTSGGGLTDTQYF. The DNA of the CDR3 is TGTGCCAGCAGCCACACCAGTGGCGGGGGGCTCACAGATACGCAGTATTTT.

This chain uses TRBV10-2 with TRBJ2-3, with TRBD2 matching over 9 bases. CDR1 is WSHSY and CDR2 is SAAADI in the germline V gene. This CDR3 region has 17 residues. Germline trimming cut 2 bases from V and 2 bases from J; bases unmatched to any gene: 8. CDR3 region: CASSEGRRGGITDTQYF. CDR3 DNA sequence: TGCGCCAGCAGTGAGGGAAGGCGGGGGGGGATCACAGATACGCAGTATTTT.

The J gene is TRBJ2-7, the V gene TRBV11-2, with TRBD2 matching over 10 bases. The DNA end is a closer match to TRBJ2-5, so the J assignment may be wrong. The CDR3 has 15 amino acids. The V gene's germline CDR1 is SGHAT and CDR2 FQNNGV. CDR3 nucleotide sequence: TGTGCCAGCAGCCCATACATAGCGGGAGGAGAGACCCAGTACTTC. This gives the protein CASSPYIAGGETQYF.

V is TRBV7-3 and J is TRBJ1-1; perhaps TRBD1 as D (6 bases). Trimming removed 5 bases from V and 0 bases from J, with 10 bases in between. The germline V gene has CDR1 SGHTA and CDR2 FQGTGA. The CDR3 sequence is 14 residues long. CDR3 nucleotides: TGTGCCAGCAGCCCAACAGGGTTGAACACTGAAGCTTTCTTT. Residues: CASSPTGLNTEAFF. The variable domain in full, completed from reference TRBV7-3 and TRBJ1-1, reads GAGVSQTPSNKVTEKGKYVELRCDPISGHTALYWYRQSLGQGPEFLIYFQGTGAADDSGLPNDRFFAVRPEGSVSTLKIQRTERGDSAVYLCASSPTGLNTEAFFGQGTRLTVV.

Of note for this clone: A junction boundary mismatches the germline segment, possibly from a read error. The V call is TRBV7-2, the J call TRBJ2-5; TRBD2 aligns across 11 bases. CDR1 and CDR2 from the germline V gene are SGHTA and FQGNSA. This CDR3 has 15 residues. CDR3 residues: CPSSLVAGGGETQYF. The CDR3 DNA is TGTCCCAGCAGCCTGGTAGCGGGAGGGGGCGAGACCCAGTACTTC.